Listed below are T cell receptor beta chains from one sample, sequenced in a study of blood T cell repertoires in COVID-19. Sequencing used immunoSEQ multiplex PCR; TCRdb keeps in-frame clones, though not all of them. The sample records about 160,000 clones, over 80% being singletons. Material: peripheral blood. Source of these receptors: a man aged 70-80 years who had recovered from COVID-19. Each CDR3 is given with its conserved first and last residue. D genes are given only for firm matches. Not every row has a clone size; where given, it reads once, few, many or a size class.

>TRBJ1-2|TRBV4-1|-|once
CASSPAGGTNYGYTF
TGCGCCAGCAGCCCTGCGGGCGGCACTAACTATGGCTACACCTTC
>TRBJ2-5|TRBV5-1|TRBD1|-
CASSSRDRAQETQYF
TGCGCCAGCAGCTCCCGGGACAGGGCCCAAGAGACCCAGTACTTC
>TRBJ1-1|TRBV28|TRBD1|-
CASHGQGILNTEAFF
TGTGCCAGCCACGGACAGGGAATATTGAACACTGAAGCTTTCTTT
>TRBJ2-1|TRBV28|TRBD2|-
CATTGLAGDNEQFF
TGTGCCACCACGGGACTAGCGGGAGACAATGAGCAGTTCTTC
>TRBJ1-1|TRBV7-2|-|-
CASSLGGVKAEAFF
TGTGCCAGCAGCTTAGGCGGGGTGAAGGCTGAAGCTTTCTTT
>TRBJ2-1|TRBV5-1|TRBD1|-
CASSLGGTGGYEQFF
TGCGCCAGCAGCTTAGGTGGGACAGGGGGTTATGAGCAGTTCTTC
>TRBJ2-7|TRBV13|TRBD1|-
CASSLRGTGTPHEQYF
TGTGCCAGCAGCTTAAGGGGGACAGGGACCCCTCACGAGCAGTACTTC
>TRBJ2-5|TRBV3-1/TRBV3-2|TRBD2|once
CASSQTSGSGSQYF
TGTGCCAGCAGCCAAACTAGCGGGAGTGGGTCCCAGTACTTC
>TRBJ2-4|TRBV6-1|-|-
CASREQGTPPKNIQYF
TGTGCCAGCAGGGAACAGGGTACACCCCCCAAAAACATTCAGTACTTC
>TRBJ2-7|TRBV5-1|-|-
CASSLPGTYEQYF
TGCGCCAGCAGCTTGCCAGGGACCTACGAGCAGTACTTC
>TRBJ1-5|TRBV19|-|few
CASSILGAGNQPQHF
TGTGCCAGTAGTATATTGGGAGCAGGAAATCAGCCCCAGCATTTT
>TRBJ2-3|TRBV7-6|TRBD2|-
CASSLPRTSGRGTDTQYF
TGTGCCAGCAGCTTACCCCGGACTAGCGGGAGGGGGACAGATACGCAGTATTTT
>TRBJ2-2|TRBV28|-|few
CASTEGVSGELFF
TGTGCCAGCACCGAGGGTGTATCCGGGGAGCTGTTTTTT
>TRBJ1-2|TRBV5-1|TRBD1|few
CASSSLQTGGRGGYTF
TGCGCCAGCAGCTCCCTCCAGACAGGGGGAAGAGGTGGCTACACCTTC
>TRBJ2-5|TRBV19|TRBD2|-
CASRSSGSRETQYF
TGTGCCAGTAGATCTAGCGGGAGTCGGGAGACCCAGTACTTC
>TRBJ1-6|TRBV12-3/TRBV12-4|-|few
CASSFGPNSPLHF
TGTGCCAGCAGTTTCGGTCCGAATTCACCCCTCCACTTT
>TRBJ2-7|TRBV19|TRBD2|few
CASSRTSGSSYEQYF
TGTGCCAGTAGCAGAACCAGCGGGAGCTCCTACGAGCAGTACTTC
>TRBJ2-7|TRBV13|-|-
CASSLGDPPGTSYEQYF
TGTGCCAGCAGCTTAGGGGATCCGCCAGGAACCTCCTACGAGCAGTACTTC
>TRBJ2-3|TRBV10-3|-|-
CASEDGGSDTQYF
TGTGCCAGTGAGGACGGAGGAAGTGATACGCAGTATTTT
>TRBJ2-7|TRBV2|TRBD1|-
CASSGQRQGVEQYF
TGTGCCAGCAGTGGGCAGAGACAGGGGGTCGAGCAGTACTTC
>TRBJ1-1|TRBV29-1|TRBD1|-
CSVGYRGLNTEAFF
TGCAGCGTTGGATACAGGGGGCTTAACACTGAAGCTTTCTTT
>TRBJ2-1|TRBV9|-|-
CASSVVPRGGAGSNEQFF
TGTGCCAGCAGCGTAGTTCCTAGGGGGGGAGCAGGAAGCAATGAGCAGTTCTTC
>TRBJ2-1|TRBV9|-|-
CASSVVPGSSYNEQFF
TGTGCCAGCAGCGTAGTGCCTGGGAGCTCCTACAATGAGCAGTTCTTC
>TRBJ2-1|TRBV5-1|TRBD2|few
CASSSLPGLAAEQFF
TGCGCCAGCAGCTCACTACCGGGACTAGCGGCCGAGCAGTTCTTC
>TRBJ2-5|TRBV30|-|-
CAWSVGRGMQETQYF
TGTGCCTGGAGTGTAGGGCGGGGAATGCAAGAGACCCAGTACTTC
>TRBJ1-3|TRBV5-1|-|-
CASRPGVITGNTIYF
TGCGCCAGCAGACCAGGTGTAATAACGGGAAACACCATATATTTT
>TRBJ2-7|TRBV7-8|TRBD2|-
CASSLALAGDLTYEQYF
TGTGCCAGCAGCTTAGCGTTAGCGGGAGACTTAACCTACGAGCAGTACTTC
>TRBJ2-4|TRBV27|-|-
CAITRDSLAKNIQYF
TGTGCCATCACCCGGGACTCCCTAGCCAAAAACATTCAGTACTTC
>TRBJ2-3|TRBV5-1|-|-
CASRRAFTDTQYF
TGCGCCAGCAGACGCGCCTTCACAGATACGCAGTATTTT
>TRBJ2-3|TRBV7-9|-|-
CASSLETSTDTQYF
TGTGCCAGCAGCTTAGAGACTAGCACAGATACGCAGTATTTT
>TRBJ1-1|TRBV5-1|TRBD1|-
CASSLARGTGFSLHGDTEAFF
TGCGCCAGCAGCTTGGCGAGAGGGACAGGGTTCTCTCTGCACGGGGACACTGAAGCTTTCTTT
>TRBJ1-5|TRBV6-1|-|-
CASSEQDNQPQHF
TGTGCCAGCAGTGAGCAGGACAATCAGCCCCAGCATTTT
>TRBJ1-3|TRBV6-6|-|-
CASTPAGNTIYF
TGTGCCAGCACCCCCGCTGGAAACACCATATATTTT
>TRBJ2-7|TRBV19|TRBD2|few
CATRLAGVSYEQYF
TGTGCCACCCGACTAGCGGGCGTATCCTACGAGCAGTACTTC
>TRBJ1-1|TRBV27|-|-
CASSPTLRSGAFF
TGTGCCAGCAGTCCCACTTTGAGGAGCGGAGCTTTCTTT
>TRBJ2-3|TRBV7-2|TRBD2|-
CASSITAGVLDTQYF
TGTGCCAGCTCAATTACGGCGGGAGTCTTAGATACGCAGTATTTT
>TRBJ2-5|TRBV27|TRBD2|-
CASSREGETQYF
TGTGCCAGCAGTCGGGAGGGAGAGACCCAGTACTTC
>TRBJ2-5|TRBV12-5|-|-
CASGSRPGETQYF
TGTGCTAGTGGTTCCCGACCCGGGGAGACCCAGTACTTC
>TRBJ2-3|TRBV10-2|TRBD1|-
CASRDRTGHTDTQYF
TGCGCCAGCAGGGATCGGACAGGCCACACAGATACGCAGTATTTT
>TRBJ1-5|TRBV10-3|-|-
CAISQGINQPQHF
TGTGCCATCAGCCAGGGTATCAATCAGCCCCAGCATTTT
>TRBJ2-1|TRBV2|-|-
CASSRQVDNEQFF
TGTGCCAGCAGTCGACAGGTGGACAATGAGCAGTTCTTC
>TRBJ1-4|TRBV6-5|TRBD1|-
CASSRQGVYEKLFF
TGTGCCAGCAGTCGGCAGGGGGTGTATGAAAAACTGTTTTTT
>TRBJ2-3|TRBV6-2/TRBV6-3|TRBD2|-
CASSYGPTSGTTDTQYF
TGTGCCAGCAGTTACGGTCCAACTAGCGGTACCACAGATACGCAGTATTTT
>TRBJ1-3|TRBV5-4|-|-
CASSLGVSGNTIYF
TGTGCCAGCAGCCTAGGCGTCTCTGGAAACACCATATATTTT
>TRBJ1-1|TRBV5-1|TRBD1|-
CASSALQGSIDTEAFF
TGCGCCAGCAGCGCCCTACAGGGGTCCATTGACACTGAAGCTTTCTTT
>TRBJ2-3|TRBV7-9|-|-
CASSTTTDTQYF
TGTGCCAGCAGCACTACTACAGATACGCAGTATTTT
>TRBJ1-5|TRBV7-2|-|many
CATSNRRRNQPQHF
TGTGCCACCTCAAATCGGCGGAGAAATCAGCCCCAGCATTTT
>TRBJ1-1|TRBV18|-|once
CASSSDSRNTEAFF
TGTGCCAGCTCCAGCGACAGCAGGAACACTGAAGCTTTCTTT
>TRBJ2-1|TRBV15|TRBD2|-
CATSQGGSSYNEQFF
TGTGCCACCAGCCAGGGCGGGAGCTCCTACAATGAGCAGTTCTTC
>TRBJ2-5|TRBV5-1|TRBD2|-
CASSGSGGGETQYF
TGCGCCAGCAGCGGGAGCGGGGGTGGGGAGACCCAGTACTTC
>TRBJ2-1|TRBV25-1|TRBD2|-
CASRREGSYNEQFF
TGTGCCAGCAGGAGGGAGGGCTCCTACAATGAGCAGTTCTTC
>TRBJ1-1|TRBV19|TRBD1|-
CASSKPDRNWNTEAFF
TGTGCCAGTAGTAAACCGGACAGGAATTGGAACACTGAAGCTTTCTTT
>TRBJ2-5|TRBV29-1|-|-
CSLGTVQETQYF
TGCAGCCTCGGGACTGTCCAAGAGACCCAGTACTTC
>TRBJ2-2|TRBV7-9|TRBD1|few
CASSLRTGGTGELFF
TGTGCCAGCAGCTTAAGGACAGGGGGCACCGGGGAGCTGTTTTTT
>TRBJ2-1|TRBV11-2|TRBD2|-
CASKTSGGSYNEQFF
TGTGCCAGCAAAACTAGCGGCGGCTCCTACAATGAGCAGTTCTTC
>TRBJ2-1|TRBV5-1|TRBD2|once
CASTQPGTSGHEQFF
TGCGCCAGCACTCAACCCGGGACTAGCGGGCATGAGCAGTTCTTC